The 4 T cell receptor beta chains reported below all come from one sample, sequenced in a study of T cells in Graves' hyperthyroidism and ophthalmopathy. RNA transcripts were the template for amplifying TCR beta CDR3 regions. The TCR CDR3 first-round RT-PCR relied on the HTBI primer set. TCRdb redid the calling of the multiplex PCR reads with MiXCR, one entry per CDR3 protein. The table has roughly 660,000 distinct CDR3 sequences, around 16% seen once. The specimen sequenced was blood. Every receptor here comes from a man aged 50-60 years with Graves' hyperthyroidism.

The CDR3 region is CATSRVRTSGRSNEQFF. The CDR3 bases are TGTGCCACCAGCAGAGTCAGGACTAGCGGGAGAAGCAATGAGCAGTTCTTC. The rearrangement uses TRBV15 and TRBJ2-1, with TRBD2 matching over 13 bases. Germline CDR1 reads LNHNV; CDR2 reads YYDKDF (reference sequence). With V trimmed by 1 base and J by 6 bases, 6 bases remained unmatched. This CDR3 contains 17 residues.

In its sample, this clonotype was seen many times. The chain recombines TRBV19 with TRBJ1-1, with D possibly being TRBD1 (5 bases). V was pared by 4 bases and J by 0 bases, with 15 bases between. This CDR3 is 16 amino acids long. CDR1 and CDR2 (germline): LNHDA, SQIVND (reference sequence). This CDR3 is CASSNPRQSMNTEAFF. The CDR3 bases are TGTGCCAGTAGTAACCCCCGACAGTCTATGAACACTGAAGCTTTCTTT.

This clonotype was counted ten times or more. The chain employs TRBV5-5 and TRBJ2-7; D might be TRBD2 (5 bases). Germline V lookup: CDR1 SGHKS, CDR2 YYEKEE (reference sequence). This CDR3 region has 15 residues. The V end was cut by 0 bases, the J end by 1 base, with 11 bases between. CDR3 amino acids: CASSLAGMESYEQYF. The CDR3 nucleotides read TGTGCCAGCAGCTTGGCCGGGATGGAATCCTACGAGCAGTACTTC.

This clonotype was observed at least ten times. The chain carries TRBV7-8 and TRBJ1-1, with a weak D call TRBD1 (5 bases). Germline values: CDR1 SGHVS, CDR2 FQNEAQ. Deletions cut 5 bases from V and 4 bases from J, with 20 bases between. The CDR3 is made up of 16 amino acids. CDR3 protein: CASSQWEHGGTTEAFF. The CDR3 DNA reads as TGTGCCAGCAGCCAGTGGGAACACGGAGGGACCACTGAAGCTTTCTTT.